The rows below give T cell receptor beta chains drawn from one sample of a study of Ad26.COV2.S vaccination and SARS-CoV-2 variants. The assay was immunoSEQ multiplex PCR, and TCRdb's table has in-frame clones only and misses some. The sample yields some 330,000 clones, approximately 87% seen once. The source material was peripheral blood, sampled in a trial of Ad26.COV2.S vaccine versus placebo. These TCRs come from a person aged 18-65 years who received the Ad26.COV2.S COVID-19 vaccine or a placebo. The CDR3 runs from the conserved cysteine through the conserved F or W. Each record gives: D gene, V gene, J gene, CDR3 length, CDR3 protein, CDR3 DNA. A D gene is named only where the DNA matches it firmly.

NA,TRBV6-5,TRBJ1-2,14,CASSRGEAYYGYTF,TGTGCCAGCAGTCGCGGGGAAGCTTACTATGGCTACACCTTC
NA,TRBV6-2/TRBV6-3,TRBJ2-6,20,CASSKSIGTYLDLGANVLTF,TGTGCCAGCAGCAAGAGCATTGGTACCTACCTCGATTTGGGGGCCAACGTCCTGACTTTC
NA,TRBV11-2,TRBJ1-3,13,CASKSAIVNTIYF,TGTGCCAGCAAAAGTGCGATTGTAAACACCATATATTTT
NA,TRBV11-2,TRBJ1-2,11,CASSFDGGYTF,TGTGCCAGCAGCTTCGACGGTGGCTACACCTTC
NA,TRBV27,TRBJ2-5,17,CASSLSPGLAVLETQYF,TGTGCCAGCAGTTTATCCCCTGGGCTAGCTGTGTTGGAGACCCAGTACTTC
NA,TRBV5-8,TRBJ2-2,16,CASSLWGAPNTGELFF,TGTGCCAGCAGCTTATGGGGGGCGCCGAACACCGGGGAGCTGTTTTTT
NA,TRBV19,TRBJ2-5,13,CASSIVGRETQYF,TGTGCCAGTAGTATAGTTGGTAGGGAGACCCAGTACTTC
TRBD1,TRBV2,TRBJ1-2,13,CASSRTGIDGYTF,TGTGCCAGCAGCCGGACAGGGATCGATGGCTACACCTTC
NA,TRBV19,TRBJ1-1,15,CASYGSGGLNTEAFF,TGTGCCAGTTACGGAAGTGGGGGGTTGAACACTGAAGCTTTCTTT
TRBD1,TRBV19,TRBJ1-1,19,CASTGLGSGQKGSDTEAFF,TGTGCCAGTACGGGCTTGGGGTCGGGACAGAAAGGGTCGGACACTGAAGCTTTCTTT
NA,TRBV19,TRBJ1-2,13,CASSIDSNYGYTF,TGTGCCAGTAGCATTGACAGCAACTATGGCTACACCTTC
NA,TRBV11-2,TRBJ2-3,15,CASSFNGGGTDTQYF,TGTGCCAGCAGCTTTAACGGGGGCGGCACAGATACGCAGTATTTT
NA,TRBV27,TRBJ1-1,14,CASSFQGMNTEAFF,TGTGCCAGCAGTTTCCAAGGGATGAACACTGAAGCTTTCTTT
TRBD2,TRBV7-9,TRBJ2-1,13,CASSLGTSGLSFF,TGTGCCAGCAGCTTAGGGACTAGCGGCCTCTCGTTCTTC
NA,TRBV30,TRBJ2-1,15,CAWSGQSATYNEQFF,TGTGCCTGGAGTGGCCAGAGCGCTACCTACAATGAGCAGTTCTTC
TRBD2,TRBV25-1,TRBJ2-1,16,CASSEPAGMIYNEQFF,TGTGCCAGCAGTGAACCAGCGGGGATGATCTACAATGAGCAGTTCTTC
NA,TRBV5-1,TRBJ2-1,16,CASSLFLRGAGNEQFF,TGCGCCAGCAGCTTGTTTTTGAGGGGCGCAGGGAATGAGCAGTTCTTC
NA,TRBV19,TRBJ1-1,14,CASSMMSVKTEAFF,TGTGCCAGTAGTATGATGTCGGTGAAGACTGAAGCTTTCTTT
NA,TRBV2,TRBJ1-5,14,CASSEAGPGQPQHF,TGTGCCAGCAGTGAAGCAGGCCCAGGTCAGCCCCAGCATTTT
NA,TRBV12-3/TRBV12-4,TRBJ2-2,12,CASSRRVGELFF,TGTGCCAGCAGCCGTCGGGTCGGGGAGCTGTTTTTT
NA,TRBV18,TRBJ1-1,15,CASSPGGGVRTEAFF,TGTGCCAGCTCACCAGGGGGCGGAGTGAGGACTGAAGCTTTCTTT
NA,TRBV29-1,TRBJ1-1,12,CSVEDPTVEAFF,TGCAGCGTTGAAGATCCGACGGTTGAAGCTTTCTTT
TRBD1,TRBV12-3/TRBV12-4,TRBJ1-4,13,CASGDRANEKLFF,TGTGCCAGCGGGGACAGGGCTAATGAAAAACTGTTTTTT
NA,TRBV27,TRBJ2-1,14,CASRYTGTAREQFF,TGTGCCAGCAGGTACACCGGGACTGCGAGGGAGCAGTTCTTC
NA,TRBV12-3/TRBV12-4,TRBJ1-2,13,CASSFGRIGGYTF,TGTGCCAGCAGTTTTGGCAGAATAGGTGGCTACACCTTC
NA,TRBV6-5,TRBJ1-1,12,CASIAGAMEAFF,TGTGCCAGCATCGCGGGCGCGATGGAAGCTTTCTTT
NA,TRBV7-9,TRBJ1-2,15,CASSLGESTGYGYTF,TGTGCCAGCAGCTTAGGGGAGAGTACGGGCTATGGCTACACCTTC
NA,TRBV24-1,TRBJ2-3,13,CATSPAASDTQYF,TGTGCCACCAGTCCGGCGGCTTCAGATACGCAGTATTTT
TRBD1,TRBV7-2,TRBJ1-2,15,CASSTLGGRGDGYTF,TGTGCCAGCAGCACACTCGGGGGCAGGGGGGACGGCTACACCTTC
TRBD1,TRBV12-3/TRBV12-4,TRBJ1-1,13,CASNARGQTEAFF,TGTGCCAGCAATGCTAGGGGGCAAACTGAAGCTTTCTTT